This is a list of T cell receptor beta chains from one sample in a study of human T cells and chemical hapten exposure. Using its own MiXCR run on the RACE reads, TCRdb lists one record per CDR3 protein. The table has some 250,000 distinct CDR3 sequences, approximately 8% seen once. This specimen consisted of whole blood, obtained in connection with sensitization to the hapten diphenylcyclopropenone (DPC). These receptors originate from a man aged 18-30 years with alopecia areata. Some clones in this sample may be carry-over from other donors' samples. CDR3s include the opening cysteine and the closing phenylalanine or tryptophan. The D gene is left open where the match is weak. Expanded clones get a size class; other rows say once, few or many, or leave the size out.

.	TRBV29-1	TRBJ2-1	few	TGCAGCGTTGGGGGTCTAGGACTTAAATTTTCCTACAATGAGCAGTTCTTC	CSVGGLGLKFSYNEQFF
.	TRBV7-2	TRBJ1-5	few	TGTGCCAGCAGACAAACGCTAGGGGATCAGCCCCAGCATTTT	CASRQTLGDQPQHF
.	TRBV9	TRBJ2-2	few	TGTGCCAGCAGCCCCGGACGGCAGAACACCGGGGAGCTGTTTTTT	CASSPGRQNTGELFF
.	TRBV4-3	TRBJ2-3	.	TGCGCCAGCAGCAAGACGGTGGGGGTTACGCAGTATTTT	CASSKTVGVTQYF
.	TRBV6-1	TRBJ2-1	many	TGTGCCAGCAAACGAGGGGGGACCTACAATGAGCAGTTCTTC	CASKRGGTYNEQFF
TRBD1	TRBV6-5	TRBJ2-1	.	TGTGCCAGCAAACGGACAGGGGACAATGAGCAGTTCTTC	CASKRTGDNEQFF
.	TRBV7-2	TRBJ1-4	.	TGTGCCAGCAGTCAGGACCCTCGAGGAGAAAAACTGTTTTTT	CASSQDPRGEKLFF
.	TRBV7-9	TRBJ1-2	.	TGTGCCAGCAGCCCACAGGGCCCTAGCTATGGCTACACCTTC	CASSPQGPSYGYTF
.	TRBV6-2/TRBV6-3	TRBJ1-1	many	TGTGCCAGCTGGAGGGTTGGGACTGAAGCTTTCTTT	CASWRVGTEAFF
TRBD1	TRBV27	TRBJ1-4	few	TGTGCCAGCAGCCCCGACAGGGTCCTAACTAATGAAAAACTGTTTTTT	CASSPDRVLTNEKLFF
TRBD2	TRBV7-2	TRBJ2-1	many	TGTGCCAGCAGCTTTAACGGGGGGGCGCGCAATGAGCAGTTCTTC	CASSFNGGARNEQFF
.	TRBV20-1	TRBJ1-1	.	TGCAGTGCCAGACGACCGAACAGGGTCGGGGGCACTGAAGCTTTCTTT	CSARRPNRVGGTEAFF
TRBD1	TRBV6-6	TRBJ1-1	few	TGTGCCAGCAGTAAAACAGGGGTGACTGAAGCTTTCTTT	CASSKTGVTEAFF
.	TRBV12-3/TRBV12-4	TRBJ1-1	few	TGTGCCAGCAGTTTTATGTTAGTCCGGTCGAACACTGAAGCTTTCTTT	CASSFMLVRSNTEAFF
TRBD2	TRBV4-2	TRBJ2-5	few	TGTGCCAGCAGCCACGGAACTAGCGGTAGACAAGAGACCCAGTACTTC	CASSHGTSGRQETQYF
.	TRBV5-6	TRBJ2-1	many	TGTGCCAGCAGCTTCTCCCCAGGGGCTGAGCAGTTCTTC	CASSFSPGAEQFF
.	TRBV18	TRBJ1-3	.	TGTGCCAGCTCACTTCCAAACACCATATATTTT	CASSLPNTIYF
.	TRBV5-1	TRBJ2-1	.	TGCGCCAGCAGCTTCTCCCCTTTCGTTCCGGGTCACCCGTCGAGCTCCTACAATGAGCAGTTCTTC	CASSFSPFVPGHPSSSYNEQFF
.	TRBV29-1	TRBJ1-4	many	TGCAGCGCTTGGGGGGTCGATGAAAAACTGTTTTTT	CSAWGVDEKLFF
.	TRBV4-1	TRBJ1-1	few	TGCGCCAGCAGCCAACCGCAGGGAGGTTGGACTGAAGCTTTCTTT	CASSQPQGGWTEAFF
TRBD2	TRBV20-1	TRBJ2-7	.	TGCAGTGCCAGTCCCAGCGGGGGCAGCTCCTACGAGCAGTACTTC	CSASPSGGSSYEQYF
.	TRBV20-1	TRBJ2-3	.	TGCAGTGCTAGAGATCTCGGTCCCACGCACCCGACAGATACGCAGTATTTT	CSARDLGPTHPTDTQYF
.	TRBV4-1	TRBJ1-1	.	TGCGCCAGCAGGTTAGGGACTAACACTGAAGCTTTCTTT	CASRLGTNTEAFF
.	TRBV7-9	TRBJ2-7	few	TGTGCCAGCAGCTCCACCGGGCCGGGGGCCTACGAGCAGTACTTC	CASSSTGPGAYEQYF
.	TRBV12-3/TRBV12-4	TRBJ1-1	.	TGTGCCAGCAGTTTCGCAGCCCTAATAGGGAACACTGAAGCTTTCTTT	CASSFAALIGNTEAFF
.	TRBV4-1	TRBJ1-1	.	TGCGCCAGCAGCCAACAAGACAGACTGGAGGGCACTGAAGCTTTCTTT	CASSQQDRLEGTEAFF
.	TRBV15	TRBJ2-3	many	TGTGCCACCAGCAGGCGCCTTACCGGGACTAGCACAGATACGCAGTATTTT	CATSRRLTGTSTDTQYF
.	TRBV7-9	TRBJ2-7	few	TGTGCCAGCAGCTCCTGGGCTAGCGCGGACGTCGAGTACTTC	CASSSWASADVEYF
.	TRBV11-3	TRBJ2-2	.	TGTGCCAGCAGCAGATCCGTCAATGGCGGGGAGCTGTTTTTT	CASSRSVNGGELFF
.	TRBV24-1	TRBJ2-1	few	TGTGCCACCGGTAGGGGTGCGGGCAATGAGCAGTTCTTC	CATGRGAGNEQFF
.	TRBV7-3	TRBJ2-3	few	TGTGCCAGCAGCTCAACAGGTGATACGCAGTATTTT	CASSSTGDTQYF
TRBD2	TRBV18	TRBJ2-5	.	TGTGCCAGCTCGATGCCGGGACTAGCGAAGGAGACCCAGTACTTC	CASSMPGLAKETQYF
.	TRBV25-1	TRBJ2-3	.	TGTGCCAGCAGTGAAGGGGAACAAACAGATACGCAGTATTTT	CASSEGEQTDTQYF
.	TRBV9	TRBJ2-3	few	TGTGCCAGCAGCGTAGGAGGGGCTATTGGAGGAGGAACAGATACGCAGTATTTT	CASSVGGAIGGGTDTQYF
TRBD2	TRBV7-2	TRBJ2-3	.	TGTGCCAGCAGCTTAATCCCTAGCGGGGAAGATACGCAGTATTTT	CASSLIPSGEDTQYF
TRBD1	TRBV12-3/TRBV12-4	TRBJ2-3	few	TGTGCCAGCAGTGTGTCCGGGACAGGGCTCACAGATACGCAGTATTTT	CASSVSGTGLTDTQYF
TRBD1	TRBV29-1	TRBJ2-1	many	TGCAGCGTTGCTTATGGGACAGGGGCCAACAATGAGCAGTTCTTC	CSVAYGTGANNEQFF
.	TRBV20-1	TRBJ2-3	few	TGCAGTGCTAGAGACAGTAGCACAGATACGCAGTATTTT	CSARDSSTDTQYF
.	TRBV5-1	TRBJ1-6	few	TGCGCCAGCAGCCCCGGGACCTCCTCACCCCTCCACTTT	CASSPGTSSPLHF
.	TRBV10-2	TRBJ1-1	many	TGCGCCAGCAGTGAGTCTAGGGGTAGAACTGAAGCTTTCTTT	CASSESRGRTEAFF
.	TRBV2	TRBJ2-3	few	TGTGCCAGCAATCGGGACGGCGGGGAAACAGATACGCAGTATTTT	CASNRDGGETDTQYF
.	TRBV12-3/TRBV12-4	TRBJ2-2	few	TGTGCCAGCAGTCCAAAGGGTAGGCTGAACACCGGGGAGCTGTTTTTT	CASSPKGRLNTGELFF
TRBD1	TRBV12-3/TRBV12-4	TRBJ2-7	many	TGTGCCAGCAGTTTAGCCCACCGGGACAGGGTCGACGAGCAGTACTTC	CASSLAHRDRVDEQYF
.	TRBV11-2	TRBJ2-3	many	TGTGCCAGCAGGAATTCTAGGCCCACCACAGATACGCAGTATTTT	CASRNSRPTTDTQYF
.	TRBV10-1	TRBJ1-1	few	TGCGCCAGCAGTGAGCAAACTCGACGGGGAGCCACTGAAGCTTTCTTT	CASSEQTRRGATEAFF
.	TRBV2	TRBJ1-2	many	TGTGCCAGCAGCGAACTTCGACACGGAGCCTCTAACTATGGCTACACCTTC	CASSELRHGASNYGYTF
.	TRBV2	TRBJ2-7	few	TGTGCCAGCAGTCGAGGGGACGGTTTTTCCTACGAGCAGTACTTC	CASSRGDGFSYEQYF